This TCR beta chain was identified in a study of cytomegalovirus exposure and HLA in healthy donors. Germline V gene lookup returns CDR1 SEHNR and CDR2 FQNEAQ (reference sequence). The V end lost 5 bases, the J end lost 9 bases, and 17 bases lay between the germline ends. This CDR3 is 14 amino acids long. Use of 60 Vbeta and 13 Jbeta primers characterized the PCR. The protocol was immunoSEQ multiplex PCR, while the TCRdb copy is restricted to in-frame clones and leaves out a portion. The table lists about 130,000 clones, around 80% of them singletons. The chain employs TRBV7-9 and TRBJ1-3; D may be TRBD1 (5 bases). The receptor's source is a woman aged 35 to 49 in good health and CMV-seronegative. The specimen sequenced was PBMCs. CDR3 loop: CASSVRVNGGTIYF. Here the CDR3 DNA reads TGTGCCAGCAGCGTCAGGGTAAACGGGGGCACCATATATTTT.